One sample yielded the 7 T cell receptor beta chains listed below, sequenced in a study of blood T cells in healthy people across ages. Together with a sample-barcoded 5' primer, a J-beta primer mix was included in a second PCR lasting about 6 to 11 cycles. TCRdb ran MiXCR on the 5' RACE reads and lists one entry per CDR3 protein. Among 800,000 to 900,000 distinct CDR3 sequences listed, around 68% were seen once. Specimen: blood. The receptors were sampled from a man aged 25 to 40 in good health.

This chain joins TRBV7-2 and TRBJ2-5; tentative D call: TRBD1 (5 bases). This CDR3 has 16 residues. V was shortened by 5 bases and J by 5 bases, with 21 bases between the two germline ends. CDR1 is SGHTA, CDR2 FQGNSA, per germline. The CDR3 coding sequence is TGTGCCAGCAGCAAAGCGATTGGTAGGGGCGCGGAGACCCAGTACTTC. As protein: CASSKAIGRGAETQYF.

This clonotype was seen a handful of times. The chain combines TRBV6-1 with TRBJ2-6; D not resolved. The germline CDR1 and CDR2 sequences are MNHNS and SASEGT. The CDR3 is 16 residues long. V lost 3 bases, J lost 1 base, and 10 bases lay in between. The CDR3 bases are TGTGCCAGCAGTGAGGTCGCGGTATCTGGGGCCAACGTCCTGACTTTC. It translates to CASSEVAVSGANVLTF.

This sequence joins TRBV4-2 and TRBJ2-5, with 8 nucleotides matching TRBD2. The germline V gene encodes CDR1 LGHNA and CDR2 YNFKEQ. The trim removed 0 bases at V and 4 bases at J, leaving 10 bases unmatched. The CDR3 consists of 17 residues. Here the CDR3 reads CASSQDGAAGVLETQYF. The CDR3 nucleotides are TGTGCCAGCAGCCAAGATGGAGCAGCGGGGGTACTAGAGACCCAGTACTTC.

The chain combines TRBV20-1 with TRBJ2-1, with D unclear. Trimming left V 6 bases short and J 1 base short, with 16 bases between. The CDR3 is 15 residues long. Germline V gene lookup returns CDR1 DFQATT and CDR2 SNEGSKA (reference sequence). This CDR3 reads CSADDPDGSYNEQFF. CDR3 coding DNA: TGCAGTGCCGACGACCCGGATGGGTCCTACAATGAGCAGTTCTTC.

The V gene is TRBV5-4, the J gene TRBJ1-6; TRBD1 aligns across 10 bases. The V gene's germline CDR1 is SGHNT and CDR2 YYREEE (reference sequence). This CDR3 comprises 16 residues. The V and J ends lost 3 bases and 10 bases, in that order; junction bases with no gene match: 10. The CDR3 region has the DNA TGTGCCAGCAGCTCGAGTGACAGGGGGCGAGTATCACCCCTCCACTTT. Protein: CASSSSDRGRVSPLHF.

The table lists this clonotype with a few counts. The chain uses TRBV20-1 and TRBJ2-3, with no clear D. Trimming removed 3 bases from V and 1 base from J, with 11 bases in between. Germline V gene data show CDR1 as DFQATT and CDR2 as SNEGSKA (reference sequence). There are 14 residues in the CDR3. This chain's CDR3 is CSASFGTGTDTQYF. As DNA, the CDR3 is TGCAGTGCTAGTTTCGGAACGGGCACAGATACGCAGTATTTT.

The genes are TRBV20-1 and TRBJ2-1, with D unresolved. CDR3 length: 15 residues. Germline values: CDR1 DFQATT, CDR2 SNEGSKA (reference sequence). V lost 1 base and J 9 bases, leaving 19 bases between the germline ends. CDR3 in amino acids: CSARGGGPGRSEQFF. CDR3 DNA sequence: TGCAGTGCTAGAGGGGGTGGTCCAGGTAGGAGTGAGCAGTTCTTC.